The entry below describes one T cell receptor (beta chain). Antigen specificity is unknown. Between the trimmed V and J ends, which lost 3 bases and 3 bases, there was a span of 18 bases. The length of the CDR3 is 16 residues. The germline gives CDR1 SGHNT, CDR2 YYREEE (reference sequence). The data derive from a study of cytomegalovirus exposure and HLA in healthy donors. The study's findings and limits: In an earlier analysis, in some 500 donors, most V segments appeared productive either ~87% or ~30% of the time. Follow-up analysis later connected one missense variant in DCLRE1C with trimming of TCR beta V- and J-genes. Reportedly, TCR beta sequences accurately predicted HLA-A and HLA-B alleles in most subjects. Later analysis placed DRB1 highest and HLA-C lowest in TCR association rates, which differed by HLA locus.

A multiplex PCR was run with 60 Vbeta primers and 13 Jbeta primers. TCRdb keeps only in-frame clones here, not all; method: immunoSEQ multiplex PCR. The sample has about 120,000 clones, about 80% seen once. Sequenced: PBMCs. This chain joins TRBV5-4 and TRBJ2-5, with D perhaps matching TRBD2 (7 bases). The TCR sequence derives from a human donor in good health. CDR3 coding DNA: TGTGCCAGCAGCTGGGGAGGGGGGGCCAATAAAGAGACCCAGTACTTC. The encoded protein is CASSWGGGANKETQYF.